This entry features one T cell receptor beta chain sequence. The conserved final phenylalanine or tryptophan is absent from the CDR3, which likely points to a read error. Amplification yielded TCR beta CDR3 regions, with RNA transcripts as the source. An initial round of RT-PCR targeting the TCR CDR3 relied on the HTBI primer set. TCRdb fed the multiplex PCR reads into MiXCR, producing one record per CDR3 protein. There are about 600,000 distinct CDR3 sequences in the sample; roughly 15% occur only once, and approximately 13% lies in the top ten. The sample is drawn from a study of T cells in Graves' hyperthyroidism and ophthalmopathy. The CDR3 runs to 12 residues. CDR1 is KGHDR, CDR2 SFDVKD, per germline. With 3 bases removed from V and 2 bases from J, the gap between germline ends came to 4 bases.

This chain uses TRBV24-1 with TRBJ2-7, with D uncertain. This receptor was taken from a woman aged 45-60 years with Graves' ophthalmopathy. Sequences were obtained from blood. In DNA, the CDR3 is TGTGCCACCAGTGATGGAACCTACGAGCAGTACATC. Protein: CATSDGTYEQYI.